This TCR beta chain came from a study of type 1 regulatory T cells. Study in general: T-allo10 is an in vitro-generated, Tr1-enriched CD4 T cell product specific for alloantigen. Notes on the study in general: Tr1 cells had a more restricted TCR repertoire than non-Tr1 cells.

This clonotype appeared many times. What it binds is not known. TCRdb reanalysed the reads using MiXCR and keeps one entry per CDR3 protein. This repertoire shows roughly 46,000 distinct CDR3 sequences, 12% found once; its top ten account for 8%. The sequenced material came from cultured non-Tr1 T cells, either the whole culture or a sorted T cell fraction (not recorded which). This TCR derives from a human donor in good health.

CDR3 protein: CASSFGPPRETQYF. DNA for the CDR3: TGCGCCAGCAGCTTCGGGCCCCCCCGAGAGACCCAGTACTTC. The V call is TRBV5-1, the J call TRBJ2-5, with D hard to call. V lost 2 bases and J lost 4, with 12 bases in between. From germline, CDR1 is SGHRS and CDR2 YFSETQ. This CDR3 is built from 14 residues.